This T cell receptor (beta chain) was identified during a study of blood T cells in healthy people across ages. Overall study results and limits: Not knowing donor CMV status may have confounded expanded clonotype changes. There was a strong correlation between TCR beta diversity and naive T cell percentage.

Germline CDR1 reads SGHTA; CDR2 reads FQGNSA. CDR3 size: 17 residues. The trim removed 1 base at V and 4 bases at J, leaving 5 bases unmatched. With a J-beta primer mix and a sample-barcoded 5' primer, a second PCR ran roughly 7 to 11 cycles. A template-switch adaptor containing 12 random nucleotides labeled each cDNA molecule. From each sample, at least 3 million paired-end reads containing CDR3 were obtained. TCRdb re-derived calls from the 5' RACE reads in MiXCR, one entry per CDR3 protein. The table shows approximately 820,000 distinct CDR3 sequences, with around two fifths occurring only once. The table lists this clonotype with a few counts. As yet, its antigen is unknown.

V usage is TRBV7-2 and J usage is TRBJ2-2, with 11 positions matching TRBD2. Source material: blood. This sequence was found in a man in his 60s in good health. This CDR3 is CASSLVSGGEGTGELFF. In DNA, the CDR3 is TGTGCCAGCAGCTTAGTTAGCGGGGGGGAGGGCACCGGGGAGCTGTTTTTT.